This T cell receptor (beta chain) was documented in a study of lymphopenia after photon versus proton radiotherapy. Whole-study results and caveats: Survival link was tested only in deceased patients; proton benefit remains a possibility.

The CDR3 spans 18 residues. Note on this clone: The antigen is unknown.

Assay used: immunoSEQ multiplex PCR; TCRdb lists only in-frame clones, some missing. The table lists roughly 61,000 clones, 75% to 90% of them singletons. This clonotype was sampled from an older man with esophageal cancer. Source: peripheral blood, taken from a patient treated with proton-based radiotherapy. The chain couples TRBV21-1 to TRBJ1-2. TRBV21-1 is classified as a pseudogene. This CDR3 reads CASSKKNFWDVGENGYTF. The DNA of the CDR3 is TGTGCCAGCAGCAAAAAAAACTTTTGGGATGTGGGAGAGAATGGCTACACCTTC.